Here is one T cell receptor (beta chain) with its context. The antigen remains undetermined. Patients who had autoimmune disease history or got systemic immunosuppression were left out. Blood samples were obtained at baseline, cycle 4 day 1, and cycle 7 day 1. The source of the sample is a study of OX40 agonist ivuxolimab in advanced cancers. Overall study findings and caveats: CD8+ T cells showed, on average, more clonal expansion than CD4+ cells.

Germline V gene data show CDR1 as SGDLS and CDR2 as YYNGEE. CDR3 length: 15 residues. V shed 3 bases, J shed 4 bases, and the junction held 5 bases outside the gene matches. The table came from immunoSEQ multiplex PCR; TCRdb's copy has only in-frame clones and leaves some out. The data contain 40,000 to 60,000 clones, 85% of them singletons. The rearrangement uses TRBV9 and TRBJ2-1, with 9 positions matching TRBD2. The clonotype originates from an adult with an advanced solid tumor such as melanoma, head and neck, liver or kidney cancer. The starting material was CD4+ or CD8+ T cells sorted from blood, obtained in a trial of the OX40 agonist ivuxolimab. The chain's CDR3 is CASSGGGAGYNEQFF. The CDR3 region has the DNA TGTGCCAGCAGCGGCGGGGGGGCCGGATACAATGAGCAGTTCTTC. Using reference TRBV9 and TRBJ2-1 for the parts outside the CDR3, the full variable domain is DSGVTQTPKHLITATGQRVTLRCSPRSGDLSVYWYQQSLDQGLQFLIQYYNGEERAKGNILERFSAQQFPDLHSELNLSSLELGDSALYFCASSGGGAGYNEQFFGPGTRLTVL.